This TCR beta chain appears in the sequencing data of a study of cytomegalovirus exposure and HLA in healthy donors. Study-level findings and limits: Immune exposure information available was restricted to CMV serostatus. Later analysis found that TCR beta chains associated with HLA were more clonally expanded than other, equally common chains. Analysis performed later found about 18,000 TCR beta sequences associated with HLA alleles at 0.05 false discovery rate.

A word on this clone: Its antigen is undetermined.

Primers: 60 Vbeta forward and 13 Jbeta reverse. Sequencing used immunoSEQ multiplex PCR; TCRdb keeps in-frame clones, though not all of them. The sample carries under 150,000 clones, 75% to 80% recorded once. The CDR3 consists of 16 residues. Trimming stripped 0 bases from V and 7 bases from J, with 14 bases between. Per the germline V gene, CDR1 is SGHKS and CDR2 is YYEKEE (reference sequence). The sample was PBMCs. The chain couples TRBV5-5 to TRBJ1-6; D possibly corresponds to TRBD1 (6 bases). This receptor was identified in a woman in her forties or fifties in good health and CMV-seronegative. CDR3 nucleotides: TGTGCCAGCAGCTTGGATATGCCCAGGGGAAATTCACCCCTCCACTTT. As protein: CASSLDMPRGNSPLHF.